Below are 31 T cell receptor beta chains sequenced from a single sample in a study of cytotoxic CD8 clonotypes in ibrutinib-treated CLL. The method was immunoSEQ multiplex PCR; TCRdb's version includes in-frame clones alone and lacks a portion of them. The sample shows about 200,000 clones, approximately 75% of them seen only once. The sample was PBMCs, taken after 12 months of ibrutinib treatment. The receptors originated from a human donor with chronic lymphocytic leukemia.

This clone appeared a few times. The rearrangement links TRBV27 to TRBJ1-2; D perhaps matches TRBD1 (5 bases). Germline CDR1 is MNHEY and CDR2 is SMNVEV (reference sequence). The CDR3 loop spans 16 amino acids. The V gene lost 5 bases and the J gene lost 5 bases, with 21 bases spanning the gap. In DNA, the CDR3 is TGTGCCAGCAGTCATGACAATCCGGGGACTCCATATGGCTACACCTTC. Its translation: CASSHDNPGTPYGYTF.

CDR3 bases: TGTGCCAGCAGCTTTTTTGGGTTGAGAGGGGAGCTGTTTTTT. Translating gives CASSFFGLRGELFF. The gene calls are TRBV5-4 and TRBJ2-2, with D uncertain. The CDR3 has 14 residues. With 2 bases removed from V and 8 bases from J, the gap between germline ends came to 13 bases. Germline assignment: CDR1 SGHNT and CDR2 YYREEE (reference sequence).

This chain connects TRBV5-5 to TRBJ2-7, with D uncertain. With 2 bases removed from V and 3 bases from J, the gap between germline ends came to 9 bases. Germline V gives CDR1 SGHKS, CDR2 YYEKEE (reference sequence). This CDR3 spans 13 amino acids. CDR3 nucleotide sequence: TGTGCCAGCAGCTTACGACATCTCTACGAGCAGTACTTC. Residues: CASSLRHLYEQYF.

The genes are TRBV15 and TRBJ1-4; D might be TRBD1 (6 bases). Trimming took 4 bases from V and 6 from J, leaving 15 bases between them. Germline CDR1 is LNHNV and CDR2 is YYDKDF (reference sequence). The CDR3 contains 15 residues. CDR3 sequence (DNA): TGTGCCACCAGCATCCGACAGGTCGGTGATGAAAAACTGTTTTTT. This sequence encodes CATSIRQVGDEKLFF.

The V and J genes are TRBV7-3 and TRBJ2-7; the D gene is possibly TRBD2 (7 bases). Germline-derived CDR1 and CDR2 are SGHTA and FQGTGA. V was pared by 5 bases and J by 2 bases, with 16 bases between. CDR3 length equals 15 residues. CDR3 amino acids: CASSPLPGGPYEQYF. In DNA form, the CDR3 reads TGTGCCAGCAGCCCCTTGCCGGGGGGCCCCTACGAGCAGTACTTC.

The rearrangement joins TRBV27 to TRBJ2-1; weak D call: TRBD2 (6 bases). The CDR3 spans 16 residues. Between the trimmed V and J ends, which lost 0 bases and 0 bases, there was a span of 9 bases. Germline CDR1 reads MNHEY; CDR2 reads SMNVEV (reference sequence). CDR3 in amino acids: CASSLSGGNSYNEQFF. CDR3 in DNA: TGTGCCAGCAGTTTATCAGGAGGGAACTCCTACAATGAGCAGTTCTTC.

The genes are TRBV14 and TRBJ1-2; no definite D call. V dropped 4 bases and J dropped 4 bases, with 7 bases sitting between them. Germline values: CDR1 SGHDN, CDR2 FVKESK. This CDR3 is built from 12 residues. CDR3 sequence: CASSPTGYGYTF. The CDR3 bases are TGTGCCAGCAGCCCTACGGGCTATGGCTACACCTTC.

The CDR3 DNA follows: TGTGCCAGGAGTGAGCAGTACTTC. Its translation: CARSEQYF. This chain joins TRBV21-1 and TRBJ2-7; the D call TRBD2 from the table was never checked on the DNA. TRBV21-1 counts as a pseudogene. This CDR3 spans 8 amino acids.

This chain joins TRBV29-1 and TRBJ1-1, with D hard to call. Germline V gene lookup returns CDR1 SQVTM and CDR2 ANQGSEA. The CDR3 spans 13 residues. The ends were cut back, 4 bases at V and 0 bases at J, with 9 bases in the middle. The CDR3 DNA follows: TGCAGCGTTGTCCGGGAGATGAACACTGAAGCTTTCTTT. This gives the protein CSVVREMNTEAFF.

The CDR3 here is CASSLWQLTDTQYF. In DNA form, the CDR3 reads TGTGCCAGCAGTTTATGGCAGCTCACAGATACGCAGTATTTT. The J gene is TRBJ2-3, the V gene TRBV28; no clear D gene. The ends were cut back, 0 bases at V and 2 bases at J, with 6 bases in the middle. CDR3 length equals 14 residues. Germline CDR1 MDHEN, CDR2 SYDVKM.

This clone was seen a single time. The genes are TRBV2 and TRBJ1-4, with TRBD1 as a possible D gene (5 bases). Germline lookup yields CDR1 SNHLY and CDR2 FYNNEI. The length of the CDR3 is 15 residues. Trimming removed 5 bases at V and 4 bases at J, with 14 bases between. The CDR3 spells CASSSRGVYNEKLFF. The DNA for the CDR3 is TGTGCCAGCAGTTCCCGGGGGGTATATAATGAAAAACTGTTTTTT.

V is TRBV19 and J is TRBJ2-6; weak D call: TRBD2 (6 bases). V was cut by 9 bases and J by 2 bases, with 11 bases left in between. The CDR3 runs 14 residues. Germline V lookup: CDR1 LNHDA, CDR2 SQIVND (reference sequence). This CDR3 reads CASSAGPGANVLTF. The CDR3, as DNA: TGTGCCAGCTCGGCGGGGCCTGGGGCCAACGTCCTGACTTTC.

The chain couples TRBV27 to TRBJ1-1; D ambiguous. Deletions cut 2 bases from V and 4 bases from J, with 11 bases between. The CDR3 spans 14 residues. CDR1 is MNHEY, CDR2 SMNVEV, per germline (reference sequence). CDR3 loop: CASSLDFKSTEAFF. In DNA, the CDR3 is TGTGCCAGCAGTTTAGATTTTAAGAGCACTGAAGCTTTCTTT.

This clone was detected once. The genes are TRBV18 and TRBJ1-1; D is possibly TRBD1 (5 bases). Germline V gives CDR1 KGHSH, CDR2 LQKENI. The V end was cut by 0 bases, the J end by 5 bases, with 19 bases between. The CDR3 length is 17 residues. Here the CDR3 DNA reads TGTGCCAGCTCACCACCAAATACCGGGACCGGTGGAACTGAAGCTTTCTTT. Amino acid sequence: CASSPPNTGTGGTEAFF. Based on the CDR3 plus reference TRBV18 and TRBJ1-1, the full variable domain is NAGVMQNPRHLVRRRGQEARLRCSPMKGHSHVYWYRQLPEEGLKFMVYLQKENIIDESGMPKERFSAEFPKEGPSILRIQQVVRGDSAAYFCASSPPNTGTGGTEAFFGQGTRLTVV.

The V gene is TRBV2, the J gene TRBJ2-7, with D possibly called TRBD1 or TRBD2 (5 bases each). Trimming stripped 8 bases from V and 1 base from J, with 9 bases between. Per the germline V gene, CDR1 is SNHLY and CDR2 is FYNNEI. The CDR3 totals 12 residues. CDR3 region: CASGTGSYEQYF. CDR3 coding DNA: TGTGCCAGCGGGACGGGGTCCTACGAGCAGTACTTC.

This chain links TRBV25-1 with TRBJ2-2; 9 bases are a match to TRBD2. This CDR3 contains 15 residues. With V trimmed by 5 bases and J by 1 base, 2 bases remained unmatched. Germline V gene lookup returns CDR1 MGHDK and CDR2 SYGVNS. CDR3 sequence reads: CASSSTSGNTGELFF. Written as DNA, the CDR3 is TGTGCCAGCAGTTCGACTAGCGGGAACACCGGGGAGCTGTTTTTT.

This clone was seen a single time. The rearrangement joins TRBV27 to TRBJ1-4, with TRBD1 as a possible D gene (5 bases). Deletions cut 11 bases from V and 0 bases from J, with 16 bases between. Germline V lookup: CDR1 MNHEY, CDR2 SMNVEV (reference sequence). This CDR3 region has 15 residues. The chain's CDR3 is CASSPGFATNEKLFF. The CDR3 region has the DNA TGTGCCTCCTCTCCAGGGTTTGCAACTAATGAAAAACTGTTTTTT.

The chain links TRBV10-1 to TRBJ2-1; 8 positions match TRBD2. CDR3 length: 18 residues. V shed 0 bases, J shed 8 bases, and the junction held 15 bases outside the gene matches. CDR1 is WNHNN, CDR2 SYGVQD, per germline (reference sequence). In nucleotides, the CDR3 is TGCGCCAGCAGTGAGTCGGGGACTAGTAAATTGGGTGACGATGAGCAGTTCTTC. Protein: CASSESGTSKLGDDEQFF.

The chain is built from TRBV2 and TRBJ1-1; D not certain. The CDR3 is 13 amino acids. The germline V and J ends were trimmed by 4 bases and 0 bases, with 6 bases remaining between them. Per germline, CDR1 SNHLY and CDR2 FYNNEI. The DNA for the CDR3 is TGTGCCAGCAGTGCCGGGATGAACACTGAAGCTTTCTTT. This encodes CASSAGMNTEAFF. The whole variable domain, remainder taken from reference TRBV2 and TRBJ1-1, is EPEVTQTPSHQVTQMGQEVILRCVPISNHLYFYWYRQILGQKVEFLVSFYNNEISEKSEIFDDQFSVERPDGSNFTLKIRSTKLEDSAMYFCASSAGMNTEAFFGQGTRLTVV.

The CDR3 region has the DNA TGCGCCAGCAGCCAAGGACAAAGCGGGGGGGCCCAAAACATTCAGTACTTC. Protein product: CASSQGQSGGAQNIQYF. The V gene is TRBV4-1, the J gene TRBJ2-4; 10 bases are a match to TRBD2. Germline lookup yields CDR1 MGHRA and CDR2 YSYEKL. The CDR3 contains 17 residues. After removal of 1 base from V and 5 bases from J, the junction contained 8 bases not matched to a gene.

Details on this clone: In the same sample, other DNA sequences code for this CDR3. The rearrangement uses TRBV7-9 and TRBJ2-3; TRBD2 agrees at 9 bases. J lost 2 bases, V lost 1 base, and 1 base had no gene match. Per germline, CDR1 SEHNR and CDR2 FQNEAQ (reference sequence). This CDR3 is 15 amino acids long. CDR3 nucleotides: TGTGCCAGCAGCTTAGGCGGGAGGGCCACAGATACGCAGTATTTT. It codes for CASSLGGRATDTQYF.

This CDR3 reads CASSLGQANEKLFF. DNA for the CDR3: TGTGCCAGCAGCTTGGGACAGGCCAATGAAAAACTGTTTTTT. V usage is TRBV7-9 and J usage is TRBJ1-4, with TRBD1 matching over 8 bases. The CDR3 spans 14 residues. CDR1 SEHNR and CDR2 FQNEAQ come from the germline V gene (reference sequence). With V trimmed by 3 bases and J by 5 bases, 2 bases remained unmatched.

V is TRBV30 and J is TRBJ2-3; 7 positions agree with TRBD2. CDR1 and CDR2 from the germline V gene are GTSNPN and SVGIG (reference sequence). V lost 5 bases to trimming and J lost 2 bases; unmatched junction nucleotides: 10. The CDR3 is made up of 15 amino acids. In DNA, the CDR3 is TGTGCCTGGCAAGACCTAGCGGAATACACAGATACGCAGTATTTT. Protein product: CAWQDLAEYTDTQYF.

This chain joins TRBV6-5 and TRBJ2-1, with TRBD2 matching over 10 bases. There are 15 residues in the CDR3. Losses at the gene ends were 6 bases for V and 7 bases for J; bases not matched to a gene: 9. Looked up from germline, CDR1 is MNHEY and CDR2 is SVGAGI. The CDR3 reads CASRASGRAGNEQFF. DNA of the CDR3: TGTGCCAGCAGGGCGAGCGGGAGGGCCGGGAATGAGCAGTTCTTC.

The V and J genes are TRBV7-8 and TRBJ2-1; a possible D gene is TRBD2 (5 bases). V was cut by 1 base and J by 8 bases, with 12 bases left in between. The germline gives CDR1 SGHVS, CDR2 FQNEAQ. The CDR3 has 14 residues. The CDR3 coding sequence is TGTGCCAGCAGCTTAGTAGCGTGGCTAGATGAGCAGTTCTTC. Residues: CASSLVAWLDEQFF.

This clone came up once. CDR3 nucleotides: TGTGCCAGCAGATCTACAGATACGCAGTATTTT. Translating it yields CASRSTDTQYF. The chain combines TRBV2 with TRBJ2-3; no reliable D call. The CDR3 spans 11 residues. Germline V gene lookup returns CDR1 SNHLY and CDR2 FYNNEI. Between the trimmed V and J ends, which lost 6 bases and 3 bases, there was a span of 4 bases.

The rearrangement uses TRBV6-6 and TRBJ1-2; 8 bases line up with TRBD1. The CDR3 extends over 16 amino acids. After removal of 7 bases from V and 0 bases from J, the junction contained 10 bases not matched to a gene. CDR1 is MNHNY and CDR2 is SVGAGI in the germline V gene (reference sequence). CDR3: CASNRRDRKANYGYTF. In nucleotides, the CDR3 is TGTGCCAGCAACCGACGGGACAGGAAGGCTAACTATGGCTACACCTTC.

J is TRBJ1-1 and V is TRBV11-2; TRBD1 matches 7 bases. The junction had 12 bases not matched to a gene; V was cut back by 1 base and J by 1 base. Germline V gives CDR1 SGHAT, CDR2 FQNNGV. CDR3 length equals 18 residues. In DNA form, the CDR3 reads TGTGCCAGCAGCTTAGGTTACACCGGGACAGCTAAGAACACTGAAGCTTTCTTT. This encodes CASSLGYTGTAKNTEAFF. Together with reference TRBV11-2 and TRBJ1-1, the CDR3 gives the full variable domain: EAGVAQSPRYKIIEKRQSVAFWCNPISGHATLYWYQQILGQGPKLLIQFQNNGVVDDSQLPKDRFSAERLKGVDSTLKIQPAKLEDSAVYLCASSLGYTGTAKNTEAFFGQGTRLTVV.

The J gene is TRBJ2-4, the V gene TRBV10-3; no definite D call. V lost 4 bases to trimming and J lost 0 bases, with 13 bases between them. Germline V lookup: CDR1 ENHRY, CDR2 SYGVKD. This CDR3 comprises 16 residues. The chain's CDR3 is CAISGSTTLAKNIQYF. As DNA, the CDR3 is TGTGCCATCAGTGGATCTACTACTCTAGCCAAAAACATTCAGTACTTC.

Remarks on this clone: One base away lies a much larger clone, so this may be a sequencing read error. This sequence joins TRBV7-3 and TRBJ2-3; D gene unclear. Trimming removed 5 bases at V and 1 base at J, with 4 bases between. From germline, CDR1 is SGHTA and CDR2 FQGTGA. The CDR3 totals 12 residues. The CDR3 DNA is TGTGCCAGCAGCCGTGGCACAGATACGCAGTATTTT. Its protein product is CASSRGTDTQYF.

This clone has only one observation. The gene calls are TRBV5-4 and TRBJ2-7, with D perhaps TRBD2 (6 bases). This CDR3 region has 15 residues. Trimming took 4 bases from V and 4 from J, leaving 18 bases between them. Germline V gene data show CDR1 as SGHNT and CDR2 as YYREEE (reference sequence). This CDR3 is CASSRPGTSRYEQYF. Here the CDR3 DNA reads TGTGCCAGCAGCCGCCCCGGGACTTCGCGTTACGAGCAGTACTTC.